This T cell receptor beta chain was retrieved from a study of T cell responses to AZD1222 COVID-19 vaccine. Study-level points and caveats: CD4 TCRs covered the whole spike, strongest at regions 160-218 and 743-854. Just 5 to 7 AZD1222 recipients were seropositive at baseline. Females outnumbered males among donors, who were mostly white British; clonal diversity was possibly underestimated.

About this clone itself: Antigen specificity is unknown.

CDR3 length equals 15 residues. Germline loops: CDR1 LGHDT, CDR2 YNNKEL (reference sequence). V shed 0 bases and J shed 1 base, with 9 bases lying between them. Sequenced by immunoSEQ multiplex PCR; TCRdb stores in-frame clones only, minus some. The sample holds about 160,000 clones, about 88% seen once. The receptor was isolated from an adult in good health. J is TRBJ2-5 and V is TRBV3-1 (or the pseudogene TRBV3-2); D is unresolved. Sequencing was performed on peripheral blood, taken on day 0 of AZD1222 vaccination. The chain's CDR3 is CASSQELTAQETQYF. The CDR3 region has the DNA TGTGCCAGCAGCCAAGAATTAACAGCCCAAGAGACCCAGTACTTC.